These 27 T cell receptor beta chains were all obtained from the same sample, sequenced in a study of T cell therapy after organ transplantation. No antigens are known for them. Here immunoSEQ multiplex PCR was the method, and the copy in TCRdb shows in-frame clones only, minus some. Of some 6,000 clones in the sample, approximately 69% are singletons; the top ten hold about 30%. Stated time point: 4-8 weeks after completion of therapy. Sequenced here: CD8+ T cells from blood, sampled after autologous CMV-specific T cell therapy. The receptors shown here come from a human patient who had received a solid organ transplant and had CMV disease. Some T cells may be transferred from the graft donor.

There are a few counts of this clone. The rearrangement uses TRBV5-4 and TRBJ2-2, with 7 positions matching TRBD2. Losses at the gene ends were 4 bases for V and 6 bases for J; bases not matched to a gene: 18. This CDR3 has 18 amino acids. The V gene's germline CDR1 is SGHNT and CDR2 YYREEE (reference sequence). The CDR3 DNA follows: TGTGCCAGCAGCCAAGAAATACGGACCAGCGGGAAATCCGGGGAGCTGTTTTTT. It specifies CASSQEIRTSGKSGELFF.

This clone is large (0.1 to 1%) in the sample. This chain uses TRBV28 with TRBJ2-1; 8 nucleotides align to TRBD2. The germline CDR1 and CDR2 sequences are MDHEN and SYDVKM. V trimming: 5 bases; J trimming: 13 bases; junction bases outside the gene matches: 4. The CDR3 contains 11 residues. Here the CDR3 reads CASSAGGVQFF. CDR3 DNA: TGTGCCAGCAGTGCGGGGGGCGTTCAGTTCTTC.

The J gene is TRBJ2-7, the V gene TRBV25-1; D may be TRBD1 (5 bases). Trimming shortened V by 7 bases and J by 2 bases, and 6 bases separated the two germline ends. From germline, CDR1 is MGHDK and CDR2 SYGVNS. The CDR3 sequence is 11 residues long. CDR3 amino acids: CASTDTYEQYF. CDR3 sequence (DNA): TGTGCCAGCACGGACACCTACGAGCAGTACTTC.

The genes are TRBV6-5 and TRBJ1-5; TRBD1 is a possible D gene (6 bases). The CDR3 has 15 residues. In germline, CDR1 is MNHEY, CDR2 SVGAGI. The ends were cut back, 5 bases at V and 0 bases at J, with 11 bases in the middle. The CDR3 spells CASSPGHHSNQPQHF. The CDR3 DNA sequence: TGTGCCAGCAGTCCGGGACACCATAGCAATCAGCCCCAGCATTTT.

The gene calls are TRBV7-9 and TRBJ2-5, with TRBD2 identical over 8 bases. The germline V gene has CDR1 SEHNR and CDR2 FQNEAQ (reference sequence). The length of the CDR3 is 14 residues. With V trimmed by 8 bases and J by 3 bases, 8 bases remained unmatched. For the CDR3, the DNA is TGTGCCAGCCCGACAACTAGCGGAGAAGAGACCCAGTACTTC. Protein product: CASPTTSGEETQYF.

This clone appeared a few times. This chain joins TRBV28 and TRBJ1-6, with 11 positions matching TRBD1. Germline CDR1 and CDR2: MDHEN and SYDVKM. This CDR3 region has 19 residues. V shed 5 bases, J shed 6 bases, and the junction held 15 bases outside the gene matches. CDR3 sequence (DNA): TGTGCCAGCAGTCCCAGGACAGGGGGCGCACAGGTCGGTAATTCACCCCTCCACTTT. Protein product: CASSPRTGGAQVGNSPLHF.

About this clone itself: Sequence at one end of the junction differs from germline and may be a read error. V gene TRBV5-8 combines with J gene TRBJ2-1; 14 positions match TRBD2. The CDR3 covers 17 residues. The V gene's germline CDR1 is SGHTS and CDR2 YDEGEE. CDR3 DNA sequence: TGCGCCAGCAGCCAAGAGACTAGCGGGAGGGCCAACAATGAGCAGTTCTTC. It encodes CASSQETSGRANNEQFF.

The V gene is TRBV6-1, the J gene TRBJ2-7, with D maybe TRBD1 (6 bases). V lost 2 bases and J 0 bases, leaving 14 bases between the germline ends. The CDR3 covers 16 residues. The V gene's germline CDR1 is MNHNS and CDR2 SASEGT. CDR3 nucleotide sequence: TGTGCCAGCAGTGAATCCCTACAGGGCTCCTCCTACGAGCAGTACTTC. Encoded protein: CASSESLQGSSYEQYF.

The chain recombines TRBV28 with TRBJ2-5; D call uncertain. The DNA end favors TRBJ2-7, so the J call may be wrong. This CDR3 comprises 12 residues. Germline V lookup: CDR1 MDHEN, CDR2 SYDVKM. The CDR3 here is CASSYDGYEQYF. In nucleotides, the CDR3 is TGTGCCAGCAGTTATGACGGATACGAGCAGTACTTC.

This rearrangement joins TRBV13 to TRBJ2-1; 9 bases match TRBD1. V was clipped by 4 bases and J by 4 bases; unmatched bases: 5. The CDR3 is 15 amino acids. CDR1 is PRHDT and CDR2 is FYEKMQ in the germline V gene (reference sequence). The CDR3 sequence: CASSSTGQGYNEQFF. Written as DNA, the CDR3 is TGTGCCAGCAGCTCCACGGGACAGGGATACAATGAGCAGTTCTTC. Using reference TRBV13 and TRBJ2-1 for the parts outside the CDR3, the full variable domain is AAGVIQSPRHLIKEKRETATLKCYPIPRHDTVYWYQQGPGQDPQFLISFYEKMQSDKGSIPDRFSAQQFSDYHSELNMSSLELGDSALYFCASSSTGQGYNEQFFGPGTRLTVL.

This chain links TRBV25-1 with TRBJ2-2; D might be TRBD1 (5 bases). This CDR3 contains 15 residues. V dropped 3 bases and J dropped 4 bases, with 12 bases sitting between them. Per the germline V gene, CDR1 is MGHDK and CDR2 is SYGVNS. CDR3 nucleotides: TGTGCCAGCAGTGATCTGACAGCAACCACCGGGGAGCTGTTTTTT. It encodes CASSDLTATTGELFF. Based on the CDR3 plus reference TRBV25-1 and TRBJ2-2, the full variable domain is EADIYQTPRYLVIGTGKKITLECSQTMGHDKMYWYQQDPGMELHLIHYSYGVNSTEKGDLSSESTVSRIRTEHFPLTLESARPSHTSQYLCASSDLTATTGELFFGEGSRLTVL.

The chain has TRBV5-6 and TRBJ2-5, with TRBD2 identical over 7 bases. CDR1 is SGHDT and CDR2 is YYEEEE in the germline V gene. The CDR3 sequence is 14 residues long. V was pared by 0 bases and J by 6 bases, with 5 bases of the junction left unmatched. For the CDR3, the DNA is TGTGCCAGCAGCTTGGGACTAGCCAGTCAGACCCAGTACTTC. It encodes CASSLGLASQTQYF. The entire variable domain, with the rest obtained from reference TRBV5-6 and TRBJ2-5, is as follows: DAGVTQSPTHLIKTRGQQVTLRCSPKSGHDTVSWYQQALGQGPQFIFQYYEEEERQRGNFPDRFSGHQFPNYSSELNVNALLLGDSALYLCASSLGLASQTQYFGPGTRLLVL.

J is TRBJ2-7 and V is TRBV15; TRBD1 matches at 10 bases. Germline V CDR1 and CDR2: LNHNV, YYDKDF (reference sequence). CDR3 length: 15 residues. V trimming: 5 bases; J trimming: 4 bases; junction bases outside the gene matches: 8. The CDR3 nucleotides are TGTGCCACCAGCGACCGGGACAGGGGACTTTACGAGCAGTACTTC. This codes for CATSDRDRGLYEQYF.

This clone was seen only a few times. The rearrangement links TRBV19 to TRBJ2-7; D is uncertain. With 3 bases removed from V and 11 bases from J, the gap between germline ends came to 5 bases. Germline V CDR1 and CDR2: LNHDA, SQIVND (reference sequence). This CDR3 comprises 9 residues. CDR3 region: CASSIREYF. DNA of the CDR3: TGTGCCAGTAGTATCCGGGAGTACTTC. The full variable domain, its missing parts supplied by reference TRBV19 and TRBJ2-7, is DGGITQSPKYLFRKEGQNVTLSCEQNLNHDAMYWYRQDPGQGLRLIYYSQIVNDFQKGDIAEGYSVSREKKESFPLTVTSAQKNPTAFYLCASSIREYFGPGTRLTVT.

V is TRBV4-3 and J is TRBJ1-5; TRBD1 agrees at 9 bases. V was clipped by 4 bases and J by 4 bases; unmatched bases: 2. The CDR3 is 14 residues long. Germline assignment: CDR1 LGHNA and CDR2 YSLEER. The CDR3 DNA reads as TGCGCCAGCAGCCTCGGGACAGGGAATCAGCCCCAGCATTTT. Translating it yields CASSLGTGNQPQHF.

CDR3 in DNA: TGTGCCAGCAGTTCCGACAGAGAGACCCCCTACGAGCAGTACTTC. It codes for CASSSDRETPYEQYF. The chain is built from TRBV7-8 and TRBJ2-7, with D perhaps TRBD1 (5 bases). This CDR3 spans 15 amino acids. Germline V gives CDR1 SGHVS, CDR2 FQNEAQ. The V gene lost 6 bases and the J gene lost 2 bases, with 17 bases spanning the gap.

The rearrangement uses TRBV28 and TRBJ2-3, with 13 bases fitting TRBD2. With 4 bases clipped from V and 2 bases from J, the junction kept 6 bases outside the gene matches. The CDR3 has 17 residues. Germline CDR1 and CDR2: MDHEN and SYDVKM. The CDR3 sequence: CASSYPGLAGNTDTQYF. CDR3 DNA: TGTGCCAGCAGTTATCCGGGACTAGCGGGAAACACAGATACGCAGTATTTT. The full variable domain, rest sourced from reference TRBV28 and TRBJ2-3, is DVKVTQSSRYLVKRTGEKVFLECVQDMDHENMFWYRQDPGLGLRLIYFSYDVKMKEKGDIPEGYSVSREKKERFSLILESASTNQTSMYLCASSYPGLAGNTDTQYFGPGTRLTVL.

The V call is TRBV10-3, the J call TRBJ1-4, with D hard to call. The V end lost 0 bases, the J end lost 6 bases, and 11 bases lay between the germline ends. Germline V lookup: CDR1 ENHRY, CDR2 SYGVKD. The CDR3 is 15 residues long. The CDR3, as DNA: TGTGCCATCAGTGAGTCGACGGCGCCTGATGAAAAACTGTTTTTT. Its translation: CAISESTAPDEKLFF.

This clone was detected a few times. This rearrangement joins TRBV4-3 to TRBJ2-7; 13 bases line up with TRBD2. J lost 2 bases, V lost 0 bases, and 1 base had no gene match. This CDR3 comprises 16 residues. Germline CDR1 is LGHNA and CDR2 is YSLEER. The CDR3 DNA reads TGCGCCAGCAGCCAAGATACTAGCGGGAGGGCCTACGAGCAGTACTTC. This sequence encodes CASSQDTSGRAYEQYF.

V and J are TRBV9 and TRBJ2-2, with 7 bases aligning to TRBD1. Per germline, CDR1 SGDLS and CDR2 YYNGEE. CDR3 size: 17 residues. V was clipped by 2 bases and J by 1 base; unmatched bases: 8. The CDR3 protein is CASSVRSQGRNTGELFF. As DNA, the CDR3 is TGTGCCAGCAGCGTCCGATCACAGGGGAGGAACACCGGGGAGCTGTTTTTT.

The chain couples TRBV7-6 to TRBJ2-7; no definite D call. Looked up from germline, CDR1 is SGHVS and CDR2 is FNYEAQ. Trimming shortened V by 1 base and J by 5 bases, and 12 bases separated the two germline ends. The CDR3 extends over 14 amino acids. CDR3 nucleotides: TGTGCCAGCAGCTTAGGCCCCCGTGGGGACGAGCAGTACTTC. Translation: CASSLGPRGDEQYF.

The V call is TRBV14, the J call TRBJ2-1, with unresolved D. Trimming cost V 2 bases and J 0 bases, with 5 bases left between them. From germline, CDR1 is SGHDN and CDR2 FVKESK. CDR3 length equals 14 residues. CDR3 sequence reads: CASSQTSSYNEQFF. CDR3 DNA: TGTGCCAGCAGCCAAACAAGCTCCTACAATGAGCAGTTCTTC. Filled out from reference TRBV14 and TRBJ2-1, the complete variable domain reads EAGVTQFPSHSVIEKGQTVTLRCDPISGHDNLYWYRRVMGKEIKFLLHFVKESKQDESGMPNNRFLAERTGGTYSTLKVQPAELEDSGVYFCASSQTSSYNEQFFGPGTRLTVL.

The table lists this clone with a few counts. The V and J genes are TRBV7-2 and TRBJ1-1; D unresolved. Germline-derived CDR1 and CDR2 are SGHTA and FQGNSA. The V end was cut by 2 bases, the J end by 3 bases, with 4 bases between. The CDR3 loop spans 12 amino acids. The CDR3 reads CASSLSDTEAFF. CDR3 in DNA: TGTGCCAGCAGCTTATCGGACACTGAAGCTTTCTTT.

Judged by abundance, this clone is medium-sized (0.01 to 0.1%). This chain joins TRBV25-1 and TRBJ2-2; 10 nucleotides align to TRBD2. Germline loops: CDR1 MGHDK, CDR2 SYGVNS. CDR3 size: 15 residues. J gave up 3 bases and V 5 bases, and 3 bases lay outside the gene matches. The CDR3 reads CASSSGRADTGELFF. The CDR3 DNA is TGTGCCAGCAGTAGCGGGAGGGCCGACACCGGGGAGCTGTTTTTT.

V gene TRBV27 combines with J gene TRBJ2-7; possible D gene TRBD2, 5 bases. From germline, CDR1 is MNHEY and CDR2 SMNVEV (reference sequence). The CDR3 is 16 residues long. Trimming took 4 bases from V and 0 from J, leaving 16 bases between them. The CDR3 spells CASSSLGGPSSYEQYF. In DNA form, the CDR3 reads TGTGCCAGCAGTTCCTTAGGAGGCCCCAGCTCCTACGAGCAGTACTTC.

This sequence joins TRBV9 and TRBJ2-7; 7 nucleotides agree with TRBD2. Trimming took 1 base from V and 0 from J; bases not matched to a gene: 4. Germline loops: CDR1 SGDLS, CDR2 YYNGEE. The CDR3 has 15 residues. CDR3 protein: CASSVSPSGSYEQYF. Written as DNA, the CDR3 is TGTGCCAGCAGCGTATCTCCTAGCGGCTCCTACGAGCAGTACTTC. Based on the CDR3 plus reference TRBV9 and TRBJ2-7, the full variable domain is DSGVTQTPKHLITATGQRVTLRCSPRSGDLSVYWYQQSLDQGLQFLIQYYNGEERAKGNILERFSAQQFPDLHSELNLSSLELGDSALYFCASSVSPSGSYEQYFGPGTRLTVT.

This clone was seen a handful of times. This rearrangement joins TRBV7-2 to TRBJ2-3; D gene ambiguous. The CDR3 is made up of 14 amino acids. Trimming took 5 bases from V and 2 from J, leaving 11 bases between them. The germline CDR1 and CDR2 sequences are SGHTA and FQGNSA. CDR3 nucleotides: TGTGCCAGCAGCCCCCCAGCGATCACAGATACGCAGTATTTT. It codes for CASSPPAITDTQYF.